This TCR beta chain came from a study of T cells after posttransplantation cyclophosphamide. This clone has at least ten counts. Its specificity is not known. The protocol was immunoSEQ multiplex PCR, while the TCRdb copy is restricted to in-frame clones and leaves out a portion. This sample has under 7,000 clones, each found more than once. A marrow graft followed busulfan-fludarabine conditioning, with cyclophosphamide on days +3 and +4. Study-wide points: Tissue-infiltrating T cells from skin or gut overlapped little with blood T cells. Later blood repertoires were often dominated by clones from the donor CD8+ memory compartment.

Germline V gene data show CDR1 as SGHRS and CDR2 as YFSETQ. This CDR3 is built from 14 residues. The V gene end was trimmed by 0 bases and the J gene end by 4 bases; junction bases not matched to a gene: 3. V is TRBV5-1 and J is TRBJ1-2; 7 bases are shared with TRBD1. Sequencing was performed on PBMCs, taken after an allogeneic stem cell transplant with post-transplant cyclophosphamide. This TCR derives from a male patient aged 30 to 39 who received an allogeneic stem cell transplant from an unrelated donor, was CMV-positive, and had acute and chronic GVHD. Some T cells may have come from the graft donor. This chain's CDR3 is CASSLEGQSYGYTF. The CDR3 nucleotides are TGCGCCAGCAGCTTGGAGGGACAGTCCTATGGCTACACCTTC.